The rows below give T cell receptor beta chains drawn from one sample of a study of cytotoxic CD8 clonotypes in ibrutinib-treated CLL. Measured with immunoSEQ multiplex PCR; TCRdb has only the in-frame clones, and not every one. The sample lists under 150,000 clones, around 80% occurring once. This sample comprised PBMCs, obtained after 36 months of ibrutinib treatment. Receptors originate from a human donor with chronic lymphocytic leukemia. The CDR3 runs from the conserved cysteine through the conserved F or W. D genes are given only for firm matches. Size is stated for part of the rows, as once, few or many counts, or as a class when the clone is expanded.

D gene	V gene	clone size	J gene	CDR3 protein	CDR3 DNA
TRBD1	TRBV7-9	.	TRBJ2-1	CACMTGGSYEQFF	TGTGCGTGCATGACAGGGGGCAGTTATGAGCAGTTCTTC
TRBD2	TRBV10-3	.	TRBJ2-3	CAISEWTSGGGDTQYF	TGTGCCATCAGTGAGTGGACTAGCGGGGGGGGAGATACGCAGTATTTT
TRBD1	TRBV29-1	.	TRBJ2-5	CSVGEQGRETQYF	TGCAGCGTGGGTGAACAGGGGCGAGAGACCCAGTACTTC
.	TRBV13	.	TRBJ2-5	CASSRSPRQQETQYF	TGTGCCAGCAGCCGGTCCCCCCGACAGCAAGAGACCCAGTACTTC
.	TRBV10-3	.	TRBJ2-5	CAISEAIYSETQYF	TGTGCCATCAGTGAGGCTATATATTCAGAGACCCAGTACTTC
TRBD1	TRBV27	.	TRBJ2-6	CASSPRTGVGGANVLTF	TGTGCCAGCAGTCCTCGGACAGGGGTCGGTGGGGCCAACGTCCTGACTTTC
.	TRBV30	.	TRBJ2-3	CAWTGSTDTQYF	TGTGCCTGGACAGGTAGCACAGATACGCAGTATTTT
TRBD2	TRBV4-1	.	TRBJ2-7	CASSQEAQLAGALREQYF	TGCGCCAGCAGCCAAGAAGCGCAATTAGCGGGAGCCTTACGCGAGCAGTACTTC
.	TRBV19	.	TRBJ1-5	CASNLGNQPQHF	TGTGCCAGTAACTTAGGGAATCAGCCCCAGCATTTT
TRBD1	TRBV18	.	TRBJ1-5	CASSSTGDQPQHF	TGTGCCAGCTCATCGACAGGGGATCAGCCCCAGCATTTT
.	TRBV5-1	.	TRBJ1-2	CASSLGRGFNYGYTF	TGCGCCAGCAGCTTGGGGAGGGGGTTTAACTATGGCTACACCTTC
TRBD1	TRBV5-6	.	TRBJ2-7	CASSYGQGGYEQYF	TGTGCCAGCAGCTACGGACAGGGCGGCTACGAGCAGTACTTC
.	TRBV27	.	TRBJ2-7	CASSWGRIYEQYF	TGTGCCAGCAGTTGGGGACGGATCTACGAGCAGTACTTC
TRBD2	TRBV4-1	.	TRBJ2-7	CASSRGLASPYEQYF	TGCGCCAGCAGCCGCGGACTAGCGAGCCCATACGAGCAGTACTTC
.	TRBV7-6	.	TRBJ1-1	CASSPQPGANTEAFF	TGTGCCAGCAGCCCCCAACCCGGTGCGAACACTGAAGCTTTCTTT
TRBD1	TRBV6-1	.	TRBJ2-5	CASTLTGPQETQYF	TGTGCCAGCACCCTGACAGGGCCCCAAGAGACCCAGTACTTC
.	TRBV5-4	.	TRBJ2-7	CASSSRGGDYEQYF	TGTGCCAGCAGTTCCAGGGGAGGGGACTACGAGCAGTACTTC
.	TRBV7-8	.	TRBJ2-7	CASSPPGRAYEQYF	TGTGCCAGCAGTCCCCCGGGGCGGGCCTACGAGCAGTACTTC
TRBD1	TRBV27	.	TRBJ1-2	CASICTDRGANYGYTF	TGTGCCAGCATCTGTACCGACAGGGGGGCCAACTATGGCTACACCTTC
.	TRBV6-6	once	TRBJ1-1	CASSVRDLGAAFF	TGTGCCAGCAGTGTGCGGGATCTCGGTGCGGCTTTCTTT
.	TRBV9	.	TRBJ1-5	CASSGTDSNQPQHF	TGTGCCAGCAGCGGGACAGATAGCAATCAGCCCCAGCATTTT
.	TRBV27	.	TRBJ2-7	CASLETGMREQYF	TGTGCCAGCCTCGAAACAGGGATGCGGGAGCAGTACTTC
TRBD2	TRBV2	.	TRBJ2-7	CASSEGTRGYEQYF	TGTGCCAGCAGTGAAGGGACTAGGGGCTACGAGCAGTACTTC
TRBD2	TRBV28	.	TRBJ2-3	CAGSRPGLAVAGTDTQYF	TGTGCCGGCAGCCGACCGGGACTAGCGGTAGCGGGCACAGATACGCAGTATTTT
.	TRBV10-3	.	TRBJ1-3	CAITPGSHGNTIYF	TGTGCCATCACACCGGGAAGCCATGGAAACACCATATATTTT
.	TRBV4-1	few	TRBJ2-1	CASSQGGWEFNNEQFF	TGCGCCAGCAGCCAAGGCGGCTGGGAATTTAACAATGAGCAGTTCTTC
.	TRBV4-2	.	TRBJ2-3	CASSQDPTDTQYF	TGTGCCAGCAGCCAAGATCCCACAGATACGCAGTATTTT